The 29 T cell receptor beta chains reported below all come from one sample, sequenced in a study of Ad26.COV2.S vaccination and SARS-CoV-2 variants. The protocol was immunoSEQ multiplex PCR, while the TCRdb copy is restricted to in-frame clones and leaves out a portion. The table lists 380,000 or so clones, roughly 85% of them singletons, with around 7% in the top ten. Regarding treatment: 19 received Ad26.COV2.S at low or high dose, single or two shots; about 5 received placebo; per-sample allocation not given. The samples date from day 63 after the first vaccine or placebo injection. The starting material was peripheral blood, obtained in a trial of Ad26.COV2.S vaccine versus placebo. These receptors were obtained from a person between 18 and 59 years old who received the Ad26.COV2.S COVID-19 vaccine or a placebo.

V gene TRBV24-1 combines with J gene TRBJ2-2, with 8 bases that match TRBD1. V shed 3 bases and J 7 bases; nucleotides not matched to a gene: 9. CDR3 length: 16 amino acids. In germline, CDR1 is KGHDR, CDR2 SFDVKD. The chain's CDR3 is CATSDRQGARFGELFF. The CDR3 nucleotides read TGTGCCACCAGTGATCGGCAGGGGGCGCGTTTCGGGGAGCTGTTTTTT.

The V and J genes are TRBV6-6 and TRBJ2-1; TRBD2 agrees at 10 bases. Germline values: CDR1 MNHNY, CDR2 SVGAGI (reference sequence). V gave up 6 bases and J gave up 8 bases; unmatched junction bases: 13. This CDR3 contains 16 residues. The CDR3 is CASSPRGAGGRDEQFF. The CDR3 region has the DNA TGTGCCAGCAGCCCCCGCGGAGCGGGGGGGCGCGATGAGCAGTTCTTC.

This CDR3 reads CSVAPRTGEYQETQYF. As DNA, the CDR3 is TGCAGCGTCGCCCCTCGGACGGGGGAGTACCAAGAGACCCAGTACTTC. The chain couples TRBV29-1 to TRBJ2-5, with a tentative D call TRBD2 (6 bases). The CDR3 sequence is 16 residues long. Trimming left V 6 bases short and J 0 bases short, with 20 bases between. Germline CDR1 is SQVTM and CDR2 is ANQGSEA.

The V and J genes are TRBV5-1 and TRBJ2-7, with 7 bases fitting TRBD2. The CDR3 is 15 amino acids. CDR1 is SGHRS, CDR2 YFSETQ, per germline. V gave up 4 bases and J gave up 2 bases; unmatched junction bases: 9. CDR3 in amino acids: CASSGGDGTPYEQYF. The CDR3 region has the DNA TGCGCCAGCAGCGGGGGGGACGGAACACCCTACGAGCAGTACTTC.

This rearrangement joins TRBV11-2 to TRBJ2-1; a possible D gene is TRBD2 (5 bases). The CDR3 is made up of 14 amino acids. CDR1 and CDR2 (germline): SGHAT, FQNNGV. Trimming removed 1 base from V and 9 bases from J, with 13 bases in between. The CDR3 DNA reads as TGTGCCAGCAGCTTAGTCCCGAGGGTGGCTGAGCAGTTCTTC. Protein product: CASSLVPRVAEQFF.

This chain links TRBV16 with TRBJ2-7; D unresolved. Looked up from germline, CDR1 is KGHSY and CDR2 is FQNENV. V gave up 1 base and J gave up 0 bases, with 13 bases separating them. This CDR3 has 16 residues. The CDR3 sequence is CASSQFGSLSSYEQYF. The DNA for the CDR3 is TGTGCCAGCAGCCAATTTGGTAGCCTCTCCTCCTACGAGCAGTACTTC.

A few counts support this clone. The V call is TRBV7-2, the J call TRBJ1-3; no clear D. The V gene lost 6 bases and the J gene lost 0 bases, with 15 bases spanning the gap. Germline V gives CDR1 SGHTA, CDR2 FQGNSA. The CDR3 runs 16 residues. CDR3 sequence (DNA): TGTGCCAGCAGTCCCATCCCCCCGTTCTCTGGAAACACCATATATTTT. This sequence encodes CASSPIPPFSGNTIYF.

The chain links TRBV5-1 to TRBJ2-7, with D unclear. V lost 0 bases to trimming and J lost 6 bases, with 19 bases between them. The CDR3 covers 16 residues. Germline V CDR1 and CDR2: SGHRS, YFSETQ. CDR3 nucleotides: TGCGCCAGCAGCTTGGCCGTCGTCGCTTCGGTGGGCGAGCAGTACTTC. Translating it yields CASSLAVVASVGEQYF.

In this sample, this clone turned up once. The CDR3 loop reads CASRGQINYGYTF. As DNA, the CDR3 is TGTGCCAGCCGGGGCCAGATTAACTATGGCTACACCTTC. The chain recombines TRBV19 with TRBJ1-2; D possibly corresponds to TRBD1 (5 bases). Germline values: CDR1 LNHDA, CDR2 SQIVND (reference sequence). The V gene lost 9 bases and the J gene lost 1 base, with 12 bases spanning the gap. The CDR3 is made up of 13 amino acids.

V gene TRBV15 combines with J gene TRBJ1-1, with TRBD1 as a possible D gene (5 bases). Germline-derived CDR1 and CDR2 are LNHNV and YYDKDF (reference sequence). V shed 5 bases and J shed 7 bases, with 11 bases lying between them. This CDR3 spans 12 amino acids. CDR3 bases: TGTGCCACCAGCGGACCGGGACTTGAAGCTTTCTTT. Translated: CATSGPGLEAFF.

The chain combines TRBV21-1 with TRBJ2-2. TRBV21-1 is recorded as a pseudogene. The CDR3 covers 13 residues. The CDR3 sequence is CASSKDVTGELFF. The CDR3 DNA reads TGTGCCAGCAGCAAAGATGTTACCGGGGAGCTGTTTTTT.

The genes are TRBV6-6 and TRBJ2-7, with 7 bases fitting TRBD1. The CDR3 is made up of 15 amino acids. V shed 6 bases and J 6 bases; nucleotides not matched to a gene: 14. Germline V gives CDR1 MNHNY, CDR2 SVGAGI (reference sequence). The CDR3 loop reads CASSYGTALPGEQYF. CDR3 nucleotides: TGTGCCAGCAGCTACGGGACAGCACTCCCCGGCGAGCAGTACTTC.

V and J are TRBV4-3 and TRBJ1-6; D remains unclear. Trimming stripped 1 base from V and 10 bases from J, with 14 bases between. Per the germline V gene, CDR1 is LGHNA and CDR2 is YSLEER. There are 15 residues in the CDR3. The CDR3 DNA follows: TGCGCCAGCAGCCAAGGCCCGCACCAGGAATCACCCCTCCACTTT. This encodes CASSQGPHQESPLHF.

The J gene is TRBJ1-5, the V gene TRBV6-2 or TRBV6-3; D might be TRBD1 (5 bases). The CDR3 contains 16 residues. V shed 2 bases and J shed 0 bases, with 11 bases lying between them. Per germline, CDR1 MNHEY and CDR2 SVGEGT. DNA for the CDR3: TGTGCCAGCAGTTACGTCATAGGGGATAGCAATCAGCCCCAGCATTTT. It yields the protein CASSYVIGDSNQPQHF.

The V gene is TRBV6-6, the J gene TRBJ2-4; D uncertain. V lost 4 bases, J lost 0 bases, and 4 bases lay in between. This CDR3 region has 13 residues. Germline V gene data show CDR1 as MNHNY and CDR2 as SVGAGI (reference sequence). The CDR3 nucleotides are TGTGCCAGCAGTTCTGCAGCCAAAAACATTCAGTACTTC. It is translated as CASSSAAKNIQYF.

The chain couples TRBV29-1 to TRBJ1-1; D remains unclear. CDR1 is SQVTM, CDR2 ANQGSEA, per germline. This CDR3 spans 13 amino acids. V was clipped by 5 bases and J by 0 bases, with 10 bases between them. CDR3 residues: CSVIGRMNTEAFF. The CDR3 DNA is TGCAGCGTTATCGGCCGAATGAACACTGAAGCTTTCTTT.

This clone was seen a single time. This sequence joins TRBV18 and TRBJ1-5; the D is unclear. The germline V and J ends were trimmed by 3 bases and 5 bases, with 11 bases remaining between them. Looked up from germline, CDR1 is KGHSH and CDR2 is LQKENI. This CDR3 spans 14 amino acids. In nucleotides, the CDR3 is TGTGCCAGCTCACCTCGGCTTGGGGATCAGCCCCAGCATTTT. Amino acid sequence: CASSPRLGDQPQHF.

Concerning this clone itself: The sample has other DNA sequences that encode this CDR3 too. DNA of the CDR3: TGTGCCAGCAGTTACTCCAGGGGAGGGAATCAGCCCCAGCATTTT. This encodes CASSYSRGGNQPQHF. This chain joins TRBV6-6 and TRBJ1-5; tentatively, D is TRBD1 (6 bases). This CDR3 has 15 amino acids. CDR1 is MNHNY and CDR2 is SVGAGI in the germline V gene (reference sequence). The V end lost 0 bases, the J end lost 4 bases, and 10 bases lay between the germline ends.

This rearrangement joins TRBV12-3 or TRBV12-4 to TRBJ1-3; D not resolved. The CDR3 is 13 residues long. V was clipped by 5 bases and J by 0 bases, with 5 bases between them. For the CDR3, the DNA is TGTGCCAGCAGTCCGACCTCTGGAAACACCATATATTTT. Translating gives CASSPTSGNTIYF.

The chain is built from TRBV18 and TRBJ1-1, with D unresolved. CDR1 and CDR2 from the germline V gene are KGHSH and LQKENI. Trimming shortened V by 4 bases and J by 0 bases, and 12 bases separated the two germline ends. The CDR3 is 15 amino acids. CDR3 in amino acids: CASSLGLRMNTEAFF. DNA of the CDR3: TGTGCCAGCTCACTAGGGCTGAGGATGAACACTGAAGCTTTCTTT.

The chain recombines TRBV9 with TRBJ1-2; D is possibly TRBD1 (5 bases). Germline V CDR1 and CDR2: SGDLS, YYNGEE. There are 12 residues in the CDR3. Trimming removed 4 bases from V and 6 bases from J, with 10 bases in between. The CDR3 sequence: CASSPTGDGYTF. The CDR3 DNA reads as TGTGCCAGCAGCCCCACAGGCGATGGCTACACCTTC. The entire variable domain, with the rest obtained from reference TRBV9 and TRBJ1-2, is as follows: DSGVTQTPKHLITATGQRVTLRCSPRSGDLSVYWYQQSLDQGLQFLIQYYNGEERAKGNILERFSAQQFPDLHSELNLSSLELGDSALYFCASSPTGDGYTFGSGTRLTVV.

The J gene is TRBJ2-6, the V gene TRBV5-6; D may match TRBD1 or TRBD2 (6 bases each). Trimming took off 0 bases at V and 4 bases at J, with 11 bases between the two ends. This CDR3 has 16 amino acids. Germline V gene sequence: CDR1 SGHDT, CDR2 YYEEEE. The chain's CDR3 is CASSLGGGPGANVLTF. The CDR3 nucleotides read TGTGCCAGCAGCTTGGGAGGGGGGCCCGGGGCCAACGTCCTGACTTTC.

This clone came up once. The rearrangement links TRBV7-2 to TRBJ2-3; 8 bases match TRBD2. Germline V lookup: CDR1 SGHTA, CDR2 FQGNSA. Trimming at V came to 5 bases and at J to 6 bases, leaving 7 bases not matched to a gene. There are 14 residues in the CDR3. CDR3 in DNA: TGTGCCAGCAGCCCCGGGAGGGGGTGGGATACGCAGTATTTT. Its protein product is CASSPGRGWDTQYF.

V is TRBV27 and J is TRBJ1-2; tentatively, D is TRBD1 (5 bases). The CDR3 length is 13 residues. V lost 4 bases to trimming and J lost 8 bases, with 14 bases between them. Per the germline V gene, CDR1 is MNHEY and CDR2 is SMNVEV (reference sequence). CDR3 nucleotides: TGTGCCAGCAGTTGGACAAGGTCAGCAGGCTACACCTTC. Protein product: CASSWTRSAGYTF.

This clone was detected once. The J gene is TRBJ1-1, the V gene TRBV6-5; tentatively, D is TRBD1 (5 bases). Germline V gives CDR1 MNHEY, CDR2 SVGAGI. The CDR3 covers 16 residues. Trimming took off 1 base at V and 1 base at J, with 13 bases between the two ends. Here the CDR3 reads CASSYLPRGENTEAFF. The CDR3 DNA sequence: TGTGCCAGCAGTTACTTGCCCCGGGGGGAGAACACTGAAGCTTTCTTT.

V usage is TRBV5-4 and J usage is TRBJ2-2, with D possibly being TRBD1 (5 bases). The CDR3 extends over 14 amino acids. V was cut by 0 bases and J by 7 bases, with 10 bases left in between. Per the germline V gene, CDR1 is SGHNT and CDR2 is YYREEE (reference sequence). DNA of the CDR3: TGTGCCAGCAGCTTGGCCGCAAGGGGCGGGGAGCTGTTTTTT. Translated: CASSLAARGGELFF.

This chain links TRBV11-3 with TRBJ2-5; 8 bases match TRBD1. The length of the CDR3 is 16 residues. The junction had 8 bases not matched to a gene; V was cut back by 4 bases and J by 1 base. Looked up from germline, CDR1 is SGHNT and CDR2 is YENEEA. The CDR3 spells CASSSRHGQGQETQYF. For the CDR3, the DNA is TGTGCCAGCAGCTCCCGCCACGGACAGGGCCAAGAGACCCAGTACTTC.

Written as DNA, the CDR3 is TGTGCCAGCAGTTACTCGGCAGGGATCTACGAGCAGTACTTC. It is translated as CASSYSAGIYEQYF. V is TRBV6-5 and J is TRBJ2-7; D possibly corresponds to TRBD1 (5 bases). The CDR3 has 14 residues. V was clipped by 0 bases and J by 3 bases, with 9 bases between them. Germline V gene sequence: CDR1 MNHEY, CDR2 SVGAGI.

The chain recombines TRBV6-5 with TRBJ2-7, with no clear D. Germline V gene sequence: CDR1 MNHEY, CDR2 SVGAGI. V lost 7 bases and J 6 bases, leaving 13 bases between the germline ends. This CDR3 spans 12 amino acids. The CDR3 coding sequence is TGTGCCAGCACCCTGGATCTGTTCGAGCAGTACTTC. It codes for CASTLDLFEQYF.